This T cell receptor beta chain was found in a study of CD4 T cells in relation to SARS-CoV-2 and coronaviruses. Study-wide background: After 10 days of antigen culture, PBMC TCR beta CDR3s were sequenced.

The method was immunoSEQ multiplex PCR; TCRdb's version includes in-frame clones alone and lacks a portion of them. The table includes about 15,000 clones, 82% detected once. Points on this clone: Its specificity is not known.

The ends were cut back, 5 bases at V and 0 bases at J, with 13 bases in the middle. CDR1 is SGHTA and CDR2 is FQGNSA in the germline V gene. The CDR3 covers 15 residues. Unexposed donor CD4+ T cells date from 2011-2018, before the COVID-19 pandemic. The cells were cultured for roughly 11 days before CD4+ T cells were isolated. Each well had approximately 2 million PBMCs in around 4.9% human AB serum with IL-2. Fresh IL-2 medium replaced half the medium on days 3 and 7. The chain has TRBV7-2 and TRBJ1-2; possibly TRBD1 for D (5 bases). This receptor was taken from a human donor in good health. The specimen sequenced was CD4+ T cells from PBMCs, cultured in vitro. For the CDR3, the DNA is TGTGCCAGCAGCCCCAGACAGCAAGCTAACTATGGCTACACCTTC. It specifies CASSPRQQANYGYTF.